This paragraph covers one TCR beta chain sequence. Its antigen remains unidentified. It was by 5' RACE with UMI labels that the TRB cDNA libraries were prepared. Following a re-call of the 5' RACE reads, TCRdb has one entry per CDR3 protein and lacks DNA. This repertoire includes fewer than 90,000 distinct CDR3 sequences. The data stem from a study of CXCR3-negative and CXCR3-positive naive CD8 T cells. The CDR3 contains 15 residues. CDR1 and CDR2 (germline): MDHEN, SYDVKM. The naive CD8+ gate required CD45RO-CCR7+CD27+CD95- phenotype. Study conclusions and caveats: Naive subsets had comparable surface CD5; TCR strength was inferred from TRB CDR3 properties. More hydrophobic TRB CDR3s occurred in CXCR3-positive than in CXCR3-negative naive cells.

The receptor comes from a human donor in good health. Some clones in this sample may be carry-over from other donors' samples. The source material was naive CXCR3- CD8+ T cells from blood. Indicated subset: CD45RO-CCR7+CD27+CD95- naive CD8+ T cells lacking CXCR3 (TNR3-). This chain connects TRBV28 to TRBJ2-5; the TCRdb call, TRBD1, lacks DNA for checking. CDR3 loop: CASSTDRTAQETQYF.